Here is one T cell receptor beta chain with its context. No antigen is known for it. Base-call qualities are not available, and no considerably larger clone is one nucleotide away. TCRbeta CDR3 regions were amplified from genomic DNA using the immunoSEQ Assay, a bias-controlled multiplex PCR. Under the source paper's analysis protocol: Within the assay, amplification of reference gene primers was used to estimate how many nucleated cells each sample contained. Sequence reads were collapsed and filtered to measure the absolute abundance of every unique TCRbeta CDR3 rearrangement. For each sample, productive Simpson clonality was calculated as the square root of Simpson's diversity index over productive rearrangements. The table comes from immuneACCESS by way of TCRdb, which keeps in-frame sequences with V and J called. Part of the clones is missing from these tables; in studies checked, under half for an unresolved V gene and the rest for unknown reasons. That table gives V, J and clone size, and the DNA gave D and trimming. The sample table shows 90,000 to 120,000 clones, and around 88% are seen once. Clones ranked in the top ten supply approximately 6.8% of the sample.

Whole blood was collected in K2EDTA tubes by collaborating institutions according to the institutions' own protocols. For TCRbeta analysis, collaborator samples were shipped as frozen whole blood, as isolated PBMCs, or as DNA extracted from either sample type. These data come from a study of blood T cell repertoires in COVID-19 (TCRdb year 2020). Some background on the complete study: Samples from collaborators originated in the United States, Italy and Spain and spanned both the acute and convalescent phases of COVID-19. The material from the prospective study consisted of cDNA or gDNA derived from T cells, B-cell-depleted T cells, or PBMCs. Subjects who had been exposed to COVID-19, were actively infected with it, or had recovered from it provided the deeply sampled blood TCRbeta repertoires that made up the dataset. The repertoires were released in a freely available public database meant as a resource for research on the immune response to SARS-CoV-2. Samples came from the ongoing ImmuneRACE study (first 160 participants) plus 1,254 subjects from 6 global collaborators. Nearly every sample came with metadata listing a de-identified subject ID, COVID-19 status, age in years and sex. Where available, HLA class I and class II types were obtained from metadata supplied by the sample provider rather than from assay-based typing. General conclusions and limits of the study: The amount of clinical and demographic metadata varied by source and participant and was provided uncurated.

Sequences SEHNR (CDR1) and FQNEAQ (CDR2) are obtained from the germline V gene (reference sequence). Compared with germline, V lacks 0 bases and J lacks 5 bases; bases without a gene match: 8. The CDR3, cysteine through phenylalanine, is 17 amino acids long. Only the CDR3 portion is preserved as DNA: 51 bases, with reading frame beginning at the first base. The chain is made from TRBV7-9 and TRBJ2-1; 9 bases in the middle match TRBD1. The clonotype originates from a man aged 50-59 years with active or convalescent COVID-19. Material: peripheral blood. CDR3 reads: CASSLARTGEVDNEQFF. Here is the DNA: TGTGCCAGCAGCTTAGCCCGGACAGGGGAAGTGGACAATGAGCAGTTCTTC.